This TCR beta chain was recovered during a study of CD8+CD57+ T cells in acquired aplastic anemia. J was trimmed by 11 bases and V by 8 bases; bases with no gene match: 10. The CDR3 has 12 amino acids. This clonotype was observed at least ten times. Sequenced patients had shown CD8+CD57+ cell expansion by flow cytometry. Both TCR beta VDJ combination and CDR3 sequence profiling were carried out. Genomic DNA was the template for this profiling. TCRdb independently ran MiXCR on the reads; one entry per CDR3 protein. Altogether 150,000 to 200,000 distinct CDR3 sequences are present, around half being singletons, with the ten largest covering around 3%.

The genes are TRBV12-3 or TRBV12-4 and TRBJ1-1; 8 bases map to TRBD1. The receptor comes from a human donor with aplastic anemia. Material: sorted CD4+, CD8+, or CD8+CD57+ T cells (not recorded which) from PBMCs. The CDR3, as DNA: TGTGCCAGCGCCTTGGGGAACAGGGGGGCTTTCTTT. Amino acid sequence: CASALGNRGAFF.